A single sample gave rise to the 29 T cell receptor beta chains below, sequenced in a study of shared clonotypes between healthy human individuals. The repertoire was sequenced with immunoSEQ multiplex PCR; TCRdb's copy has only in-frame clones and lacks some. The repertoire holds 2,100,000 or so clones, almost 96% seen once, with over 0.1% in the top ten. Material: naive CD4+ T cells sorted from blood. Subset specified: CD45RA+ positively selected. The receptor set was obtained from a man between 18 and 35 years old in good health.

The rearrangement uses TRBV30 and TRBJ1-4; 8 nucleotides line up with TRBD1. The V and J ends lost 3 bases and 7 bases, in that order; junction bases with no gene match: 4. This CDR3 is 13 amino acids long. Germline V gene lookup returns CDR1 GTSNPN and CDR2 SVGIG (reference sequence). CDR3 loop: CAWSTGGSEKLFF. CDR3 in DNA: TGTGCCTGGAGCACAGGGGGAAGTGAAAAACTGTTTTTT.

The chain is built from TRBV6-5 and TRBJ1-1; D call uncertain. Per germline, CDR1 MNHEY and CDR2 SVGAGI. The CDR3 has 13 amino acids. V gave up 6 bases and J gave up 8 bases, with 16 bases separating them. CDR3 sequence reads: CASSLLPGNEAFF. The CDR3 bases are TGTGCCAGCAGCCTCCTCCCGGGAAACGAAGCTTTCTTT.

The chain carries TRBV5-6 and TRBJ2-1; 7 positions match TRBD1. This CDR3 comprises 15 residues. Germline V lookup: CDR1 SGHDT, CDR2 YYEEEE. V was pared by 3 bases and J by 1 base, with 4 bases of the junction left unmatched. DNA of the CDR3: TGTGCCAGCAGCTCGGGACAGATTTCCTACAATGAGCAGTTCTTC. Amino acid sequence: CASSSGQISYNEQFF.

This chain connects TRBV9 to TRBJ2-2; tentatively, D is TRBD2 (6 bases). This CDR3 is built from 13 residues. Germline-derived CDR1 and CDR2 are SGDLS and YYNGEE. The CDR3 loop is CDPPGSNTGELFF. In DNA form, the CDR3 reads TGTGATCCGCCCGGGAGCAACACCGGGGAGCTGTTTTTT.

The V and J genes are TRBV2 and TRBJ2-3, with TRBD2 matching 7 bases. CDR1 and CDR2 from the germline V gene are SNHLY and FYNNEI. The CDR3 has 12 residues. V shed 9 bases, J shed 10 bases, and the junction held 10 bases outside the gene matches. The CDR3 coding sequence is TGTGCCAGAGGGGCTAGCGGCCTGGCGCAGTATTTT. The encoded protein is CARGASGLAQYF. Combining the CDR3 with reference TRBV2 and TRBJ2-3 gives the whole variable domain EPEVTQTPSHQVTQMGQEVILRCVPISNHLYFYWYRQILGQKVEFLVSFYNNEISEKSEIFDDQFSVERPDGSNFTLKIRSTKLEDSAMYFCARGASGLAQYFGPGTRLTVL.

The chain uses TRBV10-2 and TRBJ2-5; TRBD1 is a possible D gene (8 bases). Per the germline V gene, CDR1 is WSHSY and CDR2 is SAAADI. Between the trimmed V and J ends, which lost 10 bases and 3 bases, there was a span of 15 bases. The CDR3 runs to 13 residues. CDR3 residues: CATNRGREETQYF. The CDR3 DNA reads TGCGCCACCAACAGGGGGAGGGAAGAGACCCAGTACTTC.

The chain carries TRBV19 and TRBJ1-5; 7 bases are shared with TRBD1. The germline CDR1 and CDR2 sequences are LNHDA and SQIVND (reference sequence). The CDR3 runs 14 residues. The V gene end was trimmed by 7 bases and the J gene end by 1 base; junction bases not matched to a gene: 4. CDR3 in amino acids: CASKDRASNQPQHF. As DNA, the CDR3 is TGTGCCAGTAAAGACAGGGCAAGCAATCAGCCCCAGCATTTT. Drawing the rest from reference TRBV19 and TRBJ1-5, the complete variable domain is DGGITQSPKYLFRKEGQNVTLSCEQNLNHDAMYWYRQDPGQGLRLIYYSQIVNDFQKGDIAEGYSVSREKKESFPLTVTSAQKNPTAFYLCASKDRASNQPQHFGDGTRLSIL.

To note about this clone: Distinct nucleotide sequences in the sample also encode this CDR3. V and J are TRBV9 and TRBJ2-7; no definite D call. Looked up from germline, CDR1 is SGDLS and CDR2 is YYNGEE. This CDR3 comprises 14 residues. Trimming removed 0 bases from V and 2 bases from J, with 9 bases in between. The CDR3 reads CASSVGPEAYEQYF. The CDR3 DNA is TGTGCCAGCAGCGTAGGTCCCGAAGCCTACGAGCAGTACTTC.

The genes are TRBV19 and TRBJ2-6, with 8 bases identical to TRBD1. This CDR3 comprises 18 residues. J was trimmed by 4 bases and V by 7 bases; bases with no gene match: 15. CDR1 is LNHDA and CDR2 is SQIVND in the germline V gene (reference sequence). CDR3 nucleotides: TGTGCCAGTAACCCCGTAACCGGACAGGGTACCGGGGCCAACGTCCTGACTTTC. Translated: CASNPVTGQGTGANVLTF.

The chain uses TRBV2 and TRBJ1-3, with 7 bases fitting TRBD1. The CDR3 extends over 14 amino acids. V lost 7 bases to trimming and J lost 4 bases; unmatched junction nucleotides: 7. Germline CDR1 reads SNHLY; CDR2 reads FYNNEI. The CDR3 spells CASKETGSGNTIYF. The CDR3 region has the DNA TGTGCCAGCAAGGAGACAGGGTCGGGAAACACCATATATTTT. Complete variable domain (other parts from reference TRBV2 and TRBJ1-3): EPEVTQTPSHQVTQMGQEVILRCVPISNHLYFYWYRQILGQKVEFLVSFYNNEISEKSEIFDDQFSVERPDGSNFTLKIRSTKLEDSAMYFCASKETGSGNTIYFGEGSWLTVV.

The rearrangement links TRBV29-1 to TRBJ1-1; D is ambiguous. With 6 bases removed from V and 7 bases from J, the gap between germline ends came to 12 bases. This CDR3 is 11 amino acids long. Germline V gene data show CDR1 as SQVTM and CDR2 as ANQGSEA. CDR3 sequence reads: CSVGPGFEAFF. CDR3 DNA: TGCAGCGTGGGTCCGGGCTTTGAAGCTTTCTTT.

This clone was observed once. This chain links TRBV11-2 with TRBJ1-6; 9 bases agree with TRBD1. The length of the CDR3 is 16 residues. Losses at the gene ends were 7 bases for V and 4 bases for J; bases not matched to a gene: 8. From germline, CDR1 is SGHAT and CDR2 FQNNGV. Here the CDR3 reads CASTYRGQGYNSPLHF. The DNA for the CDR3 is TGTGCCAGCACCTACAGGGGGCAAGGGTATAATTCACCCCTCCACTTT.

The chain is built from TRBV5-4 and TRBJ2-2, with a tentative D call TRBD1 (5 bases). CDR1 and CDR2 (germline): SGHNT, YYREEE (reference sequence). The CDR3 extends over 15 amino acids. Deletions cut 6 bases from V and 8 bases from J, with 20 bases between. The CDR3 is CASNVLAAGKGELFF. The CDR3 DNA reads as TGTGCCAGCAACGTTTTGGCCGCAGGGAAAGGGGAGCTGTTTTTT.

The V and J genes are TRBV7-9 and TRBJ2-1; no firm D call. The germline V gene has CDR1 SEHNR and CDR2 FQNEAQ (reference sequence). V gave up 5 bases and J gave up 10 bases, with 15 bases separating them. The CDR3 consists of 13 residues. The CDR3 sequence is CASSRMALLEQFF. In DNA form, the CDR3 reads TGTGCCAGCAGCCGTATGGCCCTACTCGAGCAGTTCTTC.

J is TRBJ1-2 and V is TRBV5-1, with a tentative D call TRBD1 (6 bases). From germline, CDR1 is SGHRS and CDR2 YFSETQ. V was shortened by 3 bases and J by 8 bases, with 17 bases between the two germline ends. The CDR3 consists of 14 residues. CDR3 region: CASSWTIRTEGYTF. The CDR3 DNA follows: TGCGCCAGCAGCTGGACCATACGGACAGAAGGCTACACCTTC.

The CDR3 sequence: CASSLEDRGNQPQHF. The CDR3 DNA sequence: TGTGCCAGTAGTCTCGAGGACAGGGGCAATCAGCCCCAGCATTTT. The chain carries TRBV19 and TRBJ1-5; 8 bases map to TRBD1. This CDR3 region has 15 residues. Trimming cost V 5 bases and J 2 bases; bases outside gene matches: 5. CDR1 and CDR2 (germline): LNHDA, SQIVND (reference sequence).

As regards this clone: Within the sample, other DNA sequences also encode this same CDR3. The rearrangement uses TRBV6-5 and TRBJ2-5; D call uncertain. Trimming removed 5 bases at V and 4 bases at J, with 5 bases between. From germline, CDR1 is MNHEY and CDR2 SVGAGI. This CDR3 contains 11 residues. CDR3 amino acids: CASSPGETQYF. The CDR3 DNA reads TGTGCCAGCAGTCCTGGAGAGACCCAGTACTTC.

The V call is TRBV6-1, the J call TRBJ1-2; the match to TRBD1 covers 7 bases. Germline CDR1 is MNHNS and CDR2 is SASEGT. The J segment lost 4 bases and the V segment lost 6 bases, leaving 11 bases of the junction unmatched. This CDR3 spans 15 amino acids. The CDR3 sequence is CASRGSGGTIYGYTF. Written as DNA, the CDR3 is TGTGCCAGCAGGGGCTCAGGGGGGACAATCTATGGCTACACCTTC.

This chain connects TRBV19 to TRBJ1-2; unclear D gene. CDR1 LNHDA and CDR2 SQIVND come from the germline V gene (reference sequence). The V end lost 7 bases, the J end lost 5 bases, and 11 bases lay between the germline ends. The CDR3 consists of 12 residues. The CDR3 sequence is CASTMSRYGYTF. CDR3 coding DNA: TGTGCCAGTACAATGAGTCGGTATGGCTACACCTTC.

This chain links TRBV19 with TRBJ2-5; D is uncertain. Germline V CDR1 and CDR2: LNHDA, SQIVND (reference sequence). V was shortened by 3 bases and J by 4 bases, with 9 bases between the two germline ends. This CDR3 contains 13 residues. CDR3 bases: TGTGCCAGTAGTATTAGGCCCGGAGAGACCCAGTACTTC. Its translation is CASSIRPGETQYF. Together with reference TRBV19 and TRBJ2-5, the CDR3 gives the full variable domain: DGGITQSPKYLFRKEGQNVTLSCEQNLNHDAMYWYRQDPGQGLRLIYYSQIVNDFQKGDIAEGYSVSREKKESFPLTVTSAQKNPTAFYLCASSIRPGETQYFGPGTRLLVL.

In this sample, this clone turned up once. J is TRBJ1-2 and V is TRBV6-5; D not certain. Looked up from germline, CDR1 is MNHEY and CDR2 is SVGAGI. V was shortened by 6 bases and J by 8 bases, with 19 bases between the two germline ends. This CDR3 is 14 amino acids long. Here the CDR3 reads CASRNPGSSRGYTF. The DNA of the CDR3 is TGTGCCAGCAGGAATCCAGGCTCCTCGAGAGGCTACACCTTC.

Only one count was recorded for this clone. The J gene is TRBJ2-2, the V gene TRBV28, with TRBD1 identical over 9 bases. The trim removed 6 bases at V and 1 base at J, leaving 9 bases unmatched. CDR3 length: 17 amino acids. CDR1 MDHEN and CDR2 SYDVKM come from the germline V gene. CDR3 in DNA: TGTGCCAGCAGCCGCCCAGGACAGGGGAGGAACACCGGGGAGCTGTTTTTT. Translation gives CASSRPGQGRNTGELFF.

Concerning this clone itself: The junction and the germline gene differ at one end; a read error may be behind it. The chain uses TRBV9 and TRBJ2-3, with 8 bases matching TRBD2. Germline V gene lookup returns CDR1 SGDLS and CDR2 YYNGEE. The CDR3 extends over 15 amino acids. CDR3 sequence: CANSTSGRGTDTQYF. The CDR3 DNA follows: TGTGCCAACAGCACAAGCGGGAGAGGCACAGATACGCAGTATTTT. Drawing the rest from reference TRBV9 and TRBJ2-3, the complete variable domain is DSGVTQTPKHLITATGQRVTLRCSPRSGDLSVYWYQQSLDQGLQFLIQYYNGEERAKGNILERFSAQQFPDLHSELNLSSLELGDSALYFCANSTSGRGTDTQYFGPGTRLTVL.

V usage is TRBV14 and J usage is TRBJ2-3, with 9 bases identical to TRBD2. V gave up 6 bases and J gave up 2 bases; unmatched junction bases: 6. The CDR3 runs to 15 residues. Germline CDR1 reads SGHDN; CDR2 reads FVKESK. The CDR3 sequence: CASRETSGVTDTQYF. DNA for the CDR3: TGTGCCAGCAGGGAGACTAGCGGAGTCACAGATACGCAGTATTTT. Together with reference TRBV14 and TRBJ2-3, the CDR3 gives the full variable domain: EAGVTQFPSHSVIEKGQTVTLRCDPISGHDNLYWYRRVMGKEIKFLLHFVKESKQDESGMPNNRFLAERTGGTYSTLKVQPAELEDSGVYFCASRETSGVTDTQYFGPGTRLTVL.

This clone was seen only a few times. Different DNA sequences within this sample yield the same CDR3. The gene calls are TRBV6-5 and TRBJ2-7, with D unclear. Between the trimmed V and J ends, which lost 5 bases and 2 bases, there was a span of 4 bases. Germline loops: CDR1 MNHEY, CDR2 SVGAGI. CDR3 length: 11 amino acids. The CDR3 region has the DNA TGTGCCAGCAGTAATACCTACGAGCAGTACTTC. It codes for CASSNTYEQYF.

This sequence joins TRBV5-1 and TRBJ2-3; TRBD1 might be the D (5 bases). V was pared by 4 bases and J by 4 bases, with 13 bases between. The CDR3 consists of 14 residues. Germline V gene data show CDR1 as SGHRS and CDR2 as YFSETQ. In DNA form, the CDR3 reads TGCGCCAGCAGCAGGGGCCCTGTGGCAGATACGCAGTATTTT. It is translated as CASSRGPVADTQYF.

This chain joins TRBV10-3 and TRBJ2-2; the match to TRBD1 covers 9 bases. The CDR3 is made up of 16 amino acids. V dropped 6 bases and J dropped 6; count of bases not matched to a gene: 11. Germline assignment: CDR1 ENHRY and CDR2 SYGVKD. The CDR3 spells CAIRPGQGAGSGELFF. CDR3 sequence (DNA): TGTGCCATCAGACCGGGACAGGGAGCTGGGTCCGGGGAGCTGTTTTTT.

The CDR3 loop reads CASSLSDGGYEQYF. CDR3 in DNA: TGTGCCAGCAGTTTATCGGATGGAGGCTACGAGCAGTACTTC. The gene calls are TRBV27 and TRBJ2-7; D perhaps matches TRBD2 (5 bases). From germline, CDR1 is MNHEY and CDR2 SMNVEV (reference sequence). The V and J ends lost 0 bases and 3 bases respectively, with 9 bases between them. The CDR3 runs 14 residues.

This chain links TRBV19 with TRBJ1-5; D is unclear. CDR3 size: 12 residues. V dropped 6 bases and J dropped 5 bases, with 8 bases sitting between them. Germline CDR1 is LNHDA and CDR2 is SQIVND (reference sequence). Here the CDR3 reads CASSELDQPQHF. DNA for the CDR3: TGTGCCAGTAGCGAACTGGATCAGCCCCAGCATTTT.